This T cell receptor beta chain was retrieved from a study of T cells in narcolepsy. Sequencing was performed with immunoSEQ multiplex PCR; in TCRdb, only in-frame clones are kept and a portion is missing. This repertoire shows some 23,000 clones, about 80% found once; its top ten account for 0.7% to 0.75%. Study-level points and caveats: Autoreactive HCRT-specific and TRIB2-specific clonotypes were marked in same-patient CSF-versus-blood CD4+ comparisons.

Trimming took 6 bases from V and 6 from J; bases not matched to a gene: 10. Germline V gives CDR1 MNHEY, CDR2 SVGAGI. CDR3 length: 15 amino acids. On this clone itself: Its specificity is not known.

The source of this sequence is a human donor with narcolepsy. The chain combines TRBV6-5 with TRBJ1-5; TRBD1 agrees at 8 bases. Sample: CD45RA- memory CD4+ T cells from PBMCs. DNA for the CDR3: TGTGCCAGCAGGGATTCAGGGGGCTGGGTTCAGCCCCAGCATTTT. Its translation is CASRDSGGWVQPQHF.